This T cell receptor (beta chain) was captured in a study of Ad26.COV2.S vaccination and SARS-CoV-2 variants. Germline CDR1 MDHEN, CDR2 SYDVKM. The CDR3 loop spans 16 amino acids. Trimming took 5 bases from V and 4 from J; bases not matched to a gene: 7. Measured with immunoSEQ multiplex PCR; TCRdb has only the in-frame clones, and not every one. Of approximately 420,000 clones detected, around 87% appear once; the ten largest clones hold 3.6%. Sample treatment: around 19 received Ad26.COV2.S at low or high dose, single or two shots; several received placebo; per-sample allocation not given. Specimen acquisition occurred on day 63 following the initial vaccine or placebo injection.

This receptor was identified in a person aged 18-65 years who received the Ad26.COV2.S COVID-19 vaccine or a placebo. Sequenced material: peripheral blood, taken in a trial of Ad26.COV2.S vaccine versus placebo. The V and J genes are TRBV28 and TRBJ2-3, with 12 bases fitting TRBD2. The CDR3 loop is CASSPWTSGAADTQYF. DNA of the CDR3: TGTGCCAGCAGTCCTTGGACTAGCGGGGCCGCAGATACGCAGTATTTT.